These T cell receptor beta chains were read from a single sample in a study of T cell repertoires in ileal Crohn's disease. Sequencing was performed with immunoSEQ multiplex PCR; in TCRdb, only in-frame clones are kept and a portion is missing. Here the sample spans thousands of clones, almost 95% being singletons. The sample taken for sequencing was ileal tissue. These receptors came from an adult with Crohn's disease. The CDR3 runs from the conserved cysteine through the conserved F or W.

j_call v_call cdr3_aa
TRBJ2-4 TRBV29-1 CSVEDPARGGDIQYF
TRBJ2-3 TRBV5-5 CASNGRAVSTDTQYF
TRBJ2-3 TRBV10-3 CAISRTGDFTDTQYF
TRBJ2-1 TRBV27 CASSLYSVSAGRSYNEQFF
TRBJ2-1 TRBV11-2 CASSRNRGLVGYDEQFF
TRBJ1-2 TRBV28 CASGKGASYGYTF
TRBJ2-5 TRBV5-4 CASSLAGVGGTQYF
TRBJ2-1 TRBV29-1 CSVERAGGFYNEQFF
TRBJ2-7 TRBV28 CASSRLAGGFYEQYF
TRBJ2-3 TRBV27 CASSPGLAGGLTDTQYF
TRBJ1-2 TRBV11-2 CASSLRVRGQGNYGYTF
TRBJ2-3 TRBV7-3 CASSLMGGTDTQYF
TRBJ2-5 TRBV28 CASSPRQGRETQYF